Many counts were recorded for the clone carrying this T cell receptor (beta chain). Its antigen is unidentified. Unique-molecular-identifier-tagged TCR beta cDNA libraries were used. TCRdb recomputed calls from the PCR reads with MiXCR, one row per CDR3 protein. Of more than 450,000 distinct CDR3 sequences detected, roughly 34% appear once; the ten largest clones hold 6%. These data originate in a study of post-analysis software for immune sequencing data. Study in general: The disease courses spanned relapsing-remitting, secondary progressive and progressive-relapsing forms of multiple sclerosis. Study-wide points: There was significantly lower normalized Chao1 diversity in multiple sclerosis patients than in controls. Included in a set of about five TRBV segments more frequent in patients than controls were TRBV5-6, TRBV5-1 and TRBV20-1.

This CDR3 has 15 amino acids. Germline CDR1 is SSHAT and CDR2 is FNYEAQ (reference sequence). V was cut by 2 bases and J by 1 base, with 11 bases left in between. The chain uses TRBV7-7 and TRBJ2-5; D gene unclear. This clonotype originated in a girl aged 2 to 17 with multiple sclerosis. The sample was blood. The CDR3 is CASSLRAAGQETQYF. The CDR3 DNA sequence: TGTGCCAGCAGCTTACGGGCAGCAGGCCAAGAGACCCAGTACTTC.